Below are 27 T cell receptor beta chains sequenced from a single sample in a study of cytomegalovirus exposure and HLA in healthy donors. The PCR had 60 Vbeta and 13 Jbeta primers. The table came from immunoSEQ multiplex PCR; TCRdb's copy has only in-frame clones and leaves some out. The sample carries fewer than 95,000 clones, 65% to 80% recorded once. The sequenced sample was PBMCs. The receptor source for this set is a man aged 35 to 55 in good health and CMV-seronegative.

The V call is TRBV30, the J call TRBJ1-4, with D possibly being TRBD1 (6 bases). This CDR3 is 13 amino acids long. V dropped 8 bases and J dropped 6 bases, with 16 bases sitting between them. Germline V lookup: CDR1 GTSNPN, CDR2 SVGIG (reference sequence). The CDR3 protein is CAASGVEHEKLFF. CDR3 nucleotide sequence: TGTGCCGCTTCAGGGGTCGAGCATGAAAAACTGTTTTTT.

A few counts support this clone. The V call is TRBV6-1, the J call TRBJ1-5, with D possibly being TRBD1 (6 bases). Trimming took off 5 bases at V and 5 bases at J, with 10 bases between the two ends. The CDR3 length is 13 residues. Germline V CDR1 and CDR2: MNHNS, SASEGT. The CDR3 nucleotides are TGTGCCAGCAGTATTCGACAGGATCAGCCCCAGCATTTT. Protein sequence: CASSIRQDQPQHF.

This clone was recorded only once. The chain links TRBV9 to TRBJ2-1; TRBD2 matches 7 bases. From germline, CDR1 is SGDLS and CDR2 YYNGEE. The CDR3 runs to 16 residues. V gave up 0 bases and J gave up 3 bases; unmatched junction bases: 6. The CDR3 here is CASSVGREVSYNEQFF. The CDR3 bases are TGTGCCAGCAGCGTAGGTCGGGAGGTAAGCTACAATGAGCAGTTCTTC. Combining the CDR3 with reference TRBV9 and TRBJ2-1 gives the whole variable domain DSGVTQTPKHLITATGQRVTLRCSPRSGDLSVYWYQQSLDQGLQFLIQYYNGEERAKGNILERFSAQQFPDLHSELNLSSLELGDSALYFCASSVGREVSYNEQFFGPGTRLTVL.

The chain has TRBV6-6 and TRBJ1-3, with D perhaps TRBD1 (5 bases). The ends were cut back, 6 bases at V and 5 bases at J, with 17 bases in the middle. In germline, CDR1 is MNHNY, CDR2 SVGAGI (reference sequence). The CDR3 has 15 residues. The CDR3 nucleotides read TGTGCCAGCAGGGGGTCCGGGCAGGGCAGAAACACCATATATTTT. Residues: CASRGSGQGRNTIYF.

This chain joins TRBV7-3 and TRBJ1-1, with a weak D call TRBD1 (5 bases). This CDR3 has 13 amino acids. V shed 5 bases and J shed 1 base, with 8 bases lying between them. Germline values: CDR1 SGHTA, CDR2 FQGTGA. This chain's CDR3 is CASSIDRNTEAFF. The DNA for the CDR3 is TGTGCCAGCAGCATAGACAGGAACACTGAAGCTTTCTTT.

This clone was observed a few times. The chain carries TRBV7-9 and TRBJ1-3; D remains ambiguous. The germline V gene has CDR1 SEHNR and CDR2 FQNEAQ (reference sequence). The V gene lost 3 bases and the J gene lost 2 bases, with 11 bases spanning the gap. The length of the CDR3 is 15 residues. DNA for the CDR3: TGTGCCAGCAGCTTTTCTAGGCAGCCTGGAAACACCATATATTTT. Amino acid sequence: CASSFSRQPGNTIYF.

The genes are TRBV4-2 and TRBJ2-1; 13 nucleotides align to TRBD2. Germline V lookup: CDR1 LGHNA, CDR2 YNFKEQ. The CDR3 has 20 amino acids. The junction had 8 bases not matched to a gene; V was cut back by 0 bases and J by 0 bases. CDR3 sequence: CASSQEIGTSGESSYNEQFF. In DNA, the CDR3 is TGTGCCAGCAGCCAAGAAATAGGGACTAGCGGGGAGAGCTCCTACAATGAGCAGTTCTTC.

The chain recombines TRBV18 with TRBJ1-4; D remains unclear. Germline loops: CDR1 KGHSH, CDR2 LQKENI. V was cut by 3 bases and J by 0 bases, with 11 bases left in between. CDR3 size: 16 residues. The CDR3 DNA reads TGTGCCAGCTCACCCCCGCGGCCTTCAACTAATGAAAAACTGTTTTTT. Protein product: CASSPPRPSTNEKLFF.

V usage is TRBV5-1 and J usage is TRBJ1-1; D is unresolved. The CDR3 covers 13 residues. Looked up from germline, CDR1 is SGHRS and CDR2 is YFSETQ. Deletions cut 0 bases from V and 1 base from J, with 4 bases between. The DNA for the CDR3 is TGCGCCAGCAGCTTGGCAGGGAACACTGAAGCTTTCTTT. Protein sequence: CASSLAGNTEAFF. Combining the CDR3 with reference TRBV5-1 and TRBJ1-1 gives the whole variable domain KAGVTQTPRYLIKTRGQQVTLSCSPISGHRSVSWYQQTPGQGLQFLFEYFSETQRNKGNFPGRFSGRQFSNSRSEMNVSTLELGDSALYLCASSLAGNTEAFFGQGTRLTVV.

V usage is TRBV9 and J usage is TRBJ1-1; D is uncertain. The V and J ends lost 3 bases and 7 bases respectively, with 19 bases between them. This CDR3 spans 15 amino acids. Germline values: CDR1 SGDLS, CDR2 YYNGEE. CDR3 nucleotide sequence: TGTGCCAGCAGCGAAGACGGAGGGCGGCAAAATGAAGCTTTCTTT. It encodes CASSEDGGRQNEAFF.

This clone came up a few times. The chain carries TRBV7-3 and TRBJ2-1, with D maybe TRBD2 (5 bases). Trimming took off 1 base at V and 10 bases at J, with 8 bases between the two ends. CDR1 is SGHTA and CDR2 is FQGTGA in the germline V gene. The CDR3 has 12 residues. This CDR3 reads CASSLRPGEQFF. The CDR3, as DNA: TGTGCCAGCAGCTTAAGGCCGGGAGAGCAGTTCTTC. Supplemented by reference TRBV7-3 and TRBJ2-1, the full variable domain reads GAGVSQTPSNKVTEKGKYVELRCDPISGHTALYWYRQSLGQGPEFLIYFQGTGAADDSGLPNDRFFAVRPEGSVSTLKIQRTERGDSAVYLCASSLRPGEQFFGPGTRLTVL.

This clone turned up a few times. CDR3 nucleotides: TGTGCCAGCAGTCCGACTAGCGGGGACACAGATACGCAGTATTTT. Its protein is CASSPTSGDTDTQYF. J is TRBJ2-3 and V is TRBV27; the match to TRBD2 covers 11 bases. Looked up from germline, CDR1 is MNHEY and CDR2 is SMNVEV (reference sequence). The CDR3 runs 15 residues. V shed 5 bases, J shed 2 bases, and the junction held 3 bases outside the gene matches.

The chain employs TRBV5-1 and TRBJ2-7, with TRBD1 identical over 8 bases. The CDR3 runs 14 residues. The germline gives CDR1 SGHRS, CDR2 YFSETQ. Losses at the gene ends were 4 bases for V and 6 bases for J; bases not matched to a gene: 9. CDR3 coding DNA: TGCGCCAGCAGCCCGGTGGCGACAGGGGCCGAGCAGTACTTC. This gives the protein CASSPVATGAEQYF.

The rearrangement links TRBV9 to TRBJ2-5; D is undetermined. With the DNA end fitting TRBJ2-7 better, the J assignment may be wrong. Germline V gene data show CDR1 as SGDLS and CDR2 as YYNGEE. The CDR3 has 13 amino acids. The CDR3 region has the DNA TGTGCCAGCAGCGTTGGCCTTAACTACGAGCAGTACTTC. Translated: CASSVGLNYEQYF.

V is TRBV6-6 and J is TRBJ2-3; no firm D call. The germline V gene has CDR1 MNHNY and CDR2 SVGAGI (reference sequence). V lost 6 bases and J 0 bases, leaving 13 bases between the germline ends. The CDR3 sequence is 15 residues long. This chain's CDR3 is CASRSPPLSTDTQYF. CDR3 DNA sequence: TGTGCCAGCAGAAGTCCCCCACTTAGCACAGATACGCAGTATTTT.

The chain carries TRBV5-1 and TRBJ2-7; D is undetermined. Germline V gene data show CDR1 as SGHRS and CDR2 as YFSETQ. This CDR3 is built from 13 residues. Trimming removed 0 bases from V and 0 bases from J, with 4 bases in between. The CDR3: CASSLVSSYEQYF. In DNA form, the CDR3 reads TGCGCCAGCAGCTTGGTTAGCTCCTACGAGCAGTACTTC.

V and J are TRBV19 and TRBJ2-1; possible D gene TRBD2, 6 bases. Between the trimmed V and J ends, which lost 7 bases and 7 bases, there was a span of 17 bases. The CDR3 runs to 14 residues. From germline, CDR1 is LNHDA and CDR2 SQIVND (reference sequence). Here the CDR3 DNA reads TGTGCCAGTACCGTCGGGGGTGATCGGAATGAGCAGTTCTTC. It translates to CASTVGGDRNEQFF. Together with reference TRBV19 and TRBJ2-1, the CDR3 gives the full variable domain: DGGITQSPKYLFRKEGQNVTLSCEQNLNHDAMYWYRQDPGQGLRLIYYSQIVNDFQKGDIAEGYSVSREKKESFPLTVTSAQKNPTAFYLCASTVGGDRNEQFFGPGTRLTVL.

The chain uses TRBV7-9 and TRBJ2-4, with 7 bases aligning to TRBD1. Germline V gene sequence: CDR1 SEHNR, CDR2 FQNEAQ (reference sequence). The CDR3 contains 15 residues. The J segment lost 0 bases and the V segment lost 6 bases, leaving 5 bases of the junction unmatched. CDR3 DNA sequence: TGTGCCAGCAGTACCACAGGGGTAGCCAAAAACATTCAGTACTTC. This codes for CASSTTGVAKNIQYF.

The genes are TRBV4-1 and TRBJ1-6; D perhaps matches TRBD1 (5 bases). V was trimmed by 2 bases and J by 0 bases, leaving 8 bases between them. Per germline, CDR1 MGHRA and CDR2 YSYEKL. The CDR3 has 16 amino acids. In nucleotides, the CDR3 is TGCGCCAGCAGCCAAAGACAGAGCTCCTATAATTCACCCCTCCACTTT. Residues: CASSQRQSSYNSPLHF.

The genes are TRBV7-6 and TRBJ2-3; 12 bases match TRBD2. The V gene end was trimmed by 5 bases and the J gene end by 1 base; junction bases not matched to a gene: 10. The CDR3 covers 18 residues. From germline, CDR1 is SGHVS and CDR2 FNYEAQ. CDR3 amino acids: CASSLGASGGAGTDTQYF. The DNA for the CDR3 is TGTGCCAGCAGCCTCGGGGCTAGCGGGGGGGCGGGCACAGATACGCAGTATTTT.

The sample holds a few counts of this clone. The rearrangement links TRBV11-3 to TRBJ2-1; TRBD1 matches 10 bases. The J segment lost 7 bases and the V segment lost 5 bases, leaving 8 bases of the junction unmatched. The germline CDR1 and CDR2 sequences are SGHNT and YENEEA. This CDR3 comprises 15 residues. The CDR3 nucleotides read TGTGCCAGCAGCCTGACAGGGGGCCTAAGGAATGAGCAGTTCTTC. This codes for CASSLTGGLRNEQFF.

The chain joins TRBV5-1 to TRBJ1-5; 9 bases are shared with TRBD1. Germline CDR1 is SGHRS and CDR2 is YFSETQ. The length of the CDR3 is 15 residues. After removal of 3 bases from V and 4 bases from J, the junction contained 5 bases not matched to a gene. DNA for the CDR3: TGCGCCAGCAGCTCGGGACAGGGAGGAAATCAGCCCCAGCATTTT. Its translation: CASSSGQGGNQPQHF. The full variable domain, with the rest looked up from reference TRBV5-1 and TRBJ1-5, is KAGVTQTPRYLIKTRGQQVTLSCSPISGHRSVSWYQQTPGQGLQFLFEYFSETQRNKGNFPGRFSGRQFSNSRSEMNVSTLELGDSALYLCASSSGQGGNQPQHFGDGTRLSIL.

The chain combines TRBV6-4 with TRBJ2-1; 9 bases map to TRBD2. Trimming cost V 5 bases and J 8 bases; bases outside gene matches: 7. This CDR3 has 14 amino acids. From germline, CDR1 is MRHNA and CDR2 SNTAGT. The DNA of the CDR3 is TGTGCCAGCAGTAGACTAGCGGCAAACGATGAGCAGTTCTTC. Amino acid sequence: CASSRLAANDEQFF.

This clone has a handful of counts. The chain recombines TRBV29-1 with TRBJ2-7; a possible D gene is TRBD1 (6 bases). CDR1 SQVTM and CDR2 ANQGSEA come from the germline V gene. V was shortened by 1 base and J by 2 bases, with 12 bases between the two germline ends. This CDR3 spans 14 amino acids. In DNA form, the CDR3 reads TGCAGCGTTGAAGCGGGGACATCGCCCTACGAGCAGTACTTC. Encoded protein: CSVEAGTSPYEQYF.

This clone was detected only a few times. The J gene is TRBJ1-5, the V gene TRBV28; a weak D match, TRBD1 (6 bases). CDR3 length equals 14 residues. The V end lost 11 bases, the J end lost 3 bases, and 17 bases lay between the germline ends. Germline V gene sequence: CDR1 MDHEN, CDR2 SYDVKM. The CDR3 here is CAAMPPGVNQPQHF. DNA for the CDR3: TGTGCCGCAATGCCCCCAGGGGTCAATCAGCCCCAGCATTTT.

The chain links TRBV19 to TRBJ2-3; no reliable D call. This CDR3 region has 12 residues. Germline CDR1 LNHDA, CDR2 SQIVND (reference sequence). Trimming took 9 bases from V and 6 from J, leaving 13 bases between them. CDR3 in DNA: TGTGCCAGCTCAACTGCGGAGGATACGCAGTATTTT. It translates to CASSTAEDTQYF.

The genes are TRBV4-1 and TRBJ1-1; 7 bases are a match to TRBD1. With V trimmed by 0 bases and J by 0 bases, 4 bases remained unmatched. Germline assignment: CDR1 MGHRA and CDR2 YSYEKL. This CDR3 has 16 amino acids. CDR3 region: CASSQEGGFMNTEAFF. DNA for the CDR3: TGCGCCAGCAGCCAAGAAGGGGGCTTCATGAACACTGAAGCTTTCTTT.